Each of the 21 T cell receptor beta chains below was sequenced from the same sample in a study of T cell responses to AZD1222 COVID-19 vaccine. Sequenced by immunoSEQ multiplex PCR; TCRdb stores in-frame clones only, minus some. The data show around 130,000 clones, about 86% seen once. Sample: peripheral blood, taken on day 0 of AZD1222 vaccination. These receptors all stem from an adult in good health.

V is TRBV29-1 and J is TRBJ1-1; no firm D call. CDR3 size: 10 residues. CDR1 and CDR2 (germline): SQVTM, ANQGSEA. The CDR3 protein is CISRSIEAFF. The CDR3 DNA reads TGCATCTCAAGATCAATTGAAGCTTTCTTT.

V gene TRBV18 combines with J gene TRBJ1-5; weak D call: TRBD1 (6 bases). The V gene's germline CDR1 is KGHSH and CDR2 LQKENI. CDR3 length equals 16 residues. V lost 3 bases, J lost 2 bases, and 14 bases lay in between. The CDR3 nucleotides read TGTGCCAGCTCACCGGCGGGGGCACGGGGCAATCAGCCCCAGCATTTT. Its translation is CASSPAGARGNQPQHF.

The rearrangement joins TRBV7-6 to TRBJ1-1; 9 nucleotides align to TRBD1. Germline loops: CDR1 SGHVS, CDR2 FNYEAQ. The CDR3 loop spans 15 amino acids. V shed 6 bases, J shed 4 bases, and the junction held 9 bases outside the gene matches. CDR3 in amino acids: CASSLSGTGITEAFF. Written as DNA, the CDR3 is TGTGCCAGCAGTCTATCCGGGACAGGGATCACTGAAGCTTTCTTT.

This clone was detected only a few times. The chain joins TRBV5-4 to TRBJ1-4; D remains ambiguous. The CDR3 contains 13 residues. The V gene's germline CDR1 is SGHNT and CDR2 YYREEE (reference sequence). V lost 10 bases, J lost 7 bases, and 17 bases lay in between. CDR3 sequence reads: CAGSEGWGEKLFF. The DNA for the CDR3 is TGTGCCGGCTCGGAGGGATGGGGTGAAAAACTGTTTTTT. The full variable domain, with the rest looked up from reference TRBV5-4 and TRBJ1-4, is ETGVTQSPTHLIKTRGQQVTLRCSSQSGHNTVSWYQQALGQGPQFIFQYYREEENGRGNFPPRFSGLQFPNYSSELNVNALELDDSALYLCAGSEGWGEKLFFGSGTQLSVL.

V usage is TRBV10-1 and J usage is TRBJ2-4; D call uncertain. The CDR3 loop spans 14 amino acids. V was pared by 2 bases and J by 1 base, with 6 bases between. The germline CDR1 and CDR2 sequences are WNHNN and SYGVQD (reference sequence). DNA for the CDR3: TGCGCCAGCAGTGAGGGGTTTGCCAAAAACATTCAGTACTTC. Translated, it gives CASSEGFAKNIQYF.

The chain has TRBV4-3 and TRBJ1-4; D call uncertain. Trimming pared 4 bases from V and 4 bases from J, leaving 10 bases between. Per the germline V gene, CDR1 is LGHNA and CDR2 is YSLEER. This CDR3 has 14 amino acids. In DNA, the CDR3 is TGCGCCAGCAGCCGCAGCAATGGTAATGAAAAACTGTTTTTT. Amino acids: CASSRSNGNEKLFF.

In this sample, this clone turned up a few times. The CDR3 sequence: CSSLPDTEAFF. The CDR3 DNA reads as TGCAGTTCTCTCCCGGACACTGAAGCTTTCTTT. The chain has TRBV20-1 and TRBJ1-1; D gene uncertain. Germline CDR1 reads DFQATT; CDR2 reads SNEGSKA (reference sequence). V was cut by 8 bases and J by 3 bases, with 10 bases left in between. The CDR3 totals 11 residues.

DNA for the CDR3: TGTGCCAGCAGCCCCAACACCTTC. Translating it yields CASSPNTF. This sequence joins TRBV7-9 and TRBJ1-2, with unresolved D. CDR3 size: 8 residues. Trimming cost V 5 bases and J 12 bases, with 4 bases left between them. Germline V lookup: CDR1 SEHNR, CDR2 FQNEAQ (reference sequence). The variable domain in full, with the rest retrieved from reference TRBV7-9 and TRBJ1-2, is DTGVSQNPRHKITKRGQNVTFRCDPISEHNRLYWYRQTLGQGPEFLTYFQNEAQLEKSRLLSDRFSAERPKGSFSTLEIQRTEQGDSAMYLCASSPNTFGSGTRLTVV.

This clone was counted only a few times. The V call is TRBV7-2, the J call TRBJ1-1; D uncertain. In germline, CDR1 is SGHTA, CDR2 FQGNSA. The CDR3 is 15 residues long. Between the trimmed V and J ends, which lost 1 base and 0 bases, there was a span of 9 bases. DNA of the CDR3: TGTGCCAGCAGCTTAGTGCAGGTACTGAACACTGAAGCTTTCTTT. This codes for CASSLVQVLNTEAFF.

The sample holds one count of this clone. The genes are TRBV5-1 and TRBJ2-3; 13 bases map to TRBD2. This CDR3 contains 18 residues. Germline V gives CDR1 SGHRS, CDR2 YFSETQ. With 0 bases clipped from V and 2 bases from J, the junction kept 6 bases outside the gene matches. The CDR3, as DNA: TGCGCCAGCAGCTTGGGACTAGCGGGAGGAGTGAACACAGATACGCAGTATTTT. It codes for CASSLGLAGGVNTDTQYF.

The table lists this clone with a few counts. The chain uses TRBV3-1 (or the pseudogene TRBV3-2) and TRBJ1-2, with D perhaps matching TRBD1 (6 bases). Germline V CDR1 and CDR2: LGHDT, YNNKEL (reference sequence). The CDR3 consists of 15 residues. V was pared by 0 bases and J by 7 bases, with 15 bases between. DNA for the CDR3: TGTGCCAGCAGCCAAGAGGTTACAGGGCTTGGTGGCTACACCTTC. As protein: CASSQEVTGLGGYTF.

The chain uses TRBV6-6 and TRBJ1-3; D might be TRBD1 (5 bases). Looked up from germline, CDR1 is MNHNY and CDR2 is SVGAGI (reference sequence). V was trimmed by 11 bases and J by 2 bases, leaving 16 bases between them. This CDR3 is 14 amino acids long. The CDR3 reads CACGAGPPGNTIYF. The CDR3 DNA sequence: TGTGCCTGTGGGGCAGGCCCGCCTGGAAACACCATATATTTT.

This clone has a handful of counts. The CDR3 DNA reads as TGTGCCTGGAGTGCTGTCACTGGGAATGAAAAACTGTTTTTT. Its protein is CAWSAVTGNEKLFF. The chain recombines TRBV30 with TRBJ1-4; D unclear. The CDR3 consists of 14 residues. Germline-derived CDR1 and CDR2 are GTSNPN and SVGIG (reference sequence). V was pared by 1 base and J by 5 bases, with 11 bases between.

DNA for the CDR3: TGTGCCAGCAGCTTAAAGGACACCGGGGAGCTGTTTTTT. Translation: CASSLKDTGELFF. The chain joins TRBV7-9 to TRBJ2-2; D is undetermined. V was trimmed by 2 bases and J by 3 bases, leaving 4 bases between them. Germline-derived CDR1 and CDR2 are SEHNR and FQNEAQ (reference sequence). This CDR3 has 13 amino acids.

The rearrangement links TRBV27 to TRBJ1-3, with no clear D. Looked up from germline, CDR1 is MNHEY and CDR2 is SMNVEV (reference sequence). The CDR3 sequence is 14 residues long. V gave up 1 base and J gave up 0 bases, with 4 bases separating them. The CDR3 region is CASSLLASGNTIYF. The CDR3 DNA reads as TGTGCCAGCAGTTTATTGGCCTCTGGAAACACCATATATTTT.

The chain carries TRBV27 and TRBJ2-7; maybe TRBD1 (6 bases). CDR1 and CDR2 (germline): MNHEY, SMNVEV (reference sequence). This CDR3 contains 13 residues. Trimming cost V 5 bases and J 0 bases, with 8 bases left between them. The CDR3 DNA sequence: TGTGCCAGCAGTGGGACACTCTCCTACGAGCAGTACTTC. Translated, it gives CASSGTLSYEQYF.

This clone was observed a single time. CDR3 residues: CASSVNPQAGGTAEKLFF. Written as DNA, the CDR3 is TGTGCCAGCAGCGTAAACCCGCAGGCAGGGGGCACCGCCGAAAAACTGTTTTTT. This chain joins TRBV9 and TRBJ1-4; 8 bases align to TRBD1. This CDR3 is built from 18 residues. CDR1 SGDLS and CDR2 YYNGEE come from the germline V gene. V shed 1 base and J 8 bases; nucleotides not matched to a gene: 16.

The chain employs TRBV29-1 and TRBJ2-5; D uncertain. The V end was cut by 0 bases, the J end by 7 bases, with 9 bases between. Germline values: CDR1 SQVTM, CDR2 ANQGSEA. This CDR3 region has 12 residues. The CDR3, as DNA: TGCAGCGTTGAAGAGCGGTCAAGGACCCAGTACTTC. This sequence encodes CSVEERSRTQYF.

Here the CDR3 reads CASSIDVGRSPNSPLHF. CDR3 coding DNA: TGTGCCAGTAGTATAGATGTAGGGCGGAGCCCGAATTCACCCCTCCACTTT. J is TRBJ1-6 and V is TRBV19; D unclear. The V gene lost 0 bases and the J gene lost 7 bases, with 16 bases spanning the gap. The CDR3 contains 17 residues. CDR1 is LNHDA and CDR2 is SQIVND in the germline V gene (reference sequence).

The chain employs TRBV29-1 and TRBJ1-1; tentatively, D is TRBD1 (6 bases). V lost 6 bases and J lost 5, with 16 bases in between. The CDR3 spans 13 residues. Per the germline V gene, CDR1 is SQVTM and CDR2 is ANQGSEA. The CDR3 DNA sequence: TGCAGCGTCCCAGGGGCAGGGAGGACTGAAGCTTTCTTT. Its protein is CSVPGAGRTEAFF.

The V call is TRBV24-1, the J call TRBJ2-3; D gene uncertain. This CDR3 comprises 13 residues. Germline V gene data show CDR1 as KGHDR and CDR2 as SFDVKD. Trimming stripped 0 bases from V and 4 bases from J, with 4 bases between. CDR3 region: CATSDLIPDTQYF. The CDR3 DNA is TGTGCCACCAGTGATTTGATCCCAGATACGCAGTATTTT.